Presented here are 5 T cell receptor beta chains from one specimen sequenced in a study of monozygotic twins with inflammatory bowel disease. From the 5' RACE reads, TCRdb lists one entry per CDR3 protein and no DNA. This sample lists roughly 330,000 distinct CDR3 sequences; its ten largest clones have around 2%. The sample comprised blood. Source of these receptors: a human donor with ulcerative colitis or Crohn's disease, or a healthy co-twin of an affected twin (not recorded which).

The V and J genes are TRBV9 and TRBJ1-3; TCRdb selects TRBD1, and the lack of DNA leaves this call unchecked. Germline CDR1 reads SGDLS; CDR2 reads YYNGEE. The CDR3 consists of 16 residues. CDR3 amino acids: CASSRTGSRGGNTIYF.

V usage is TRBV7-2 and J usage is TRBJ2-3. This CDR3 is built from 16 residues. The germline gives CDR1 SGHTA, CDR2 FQGNSA. CDR3 amino acids: CASSFRQTSGTDTQYF. The full variable domain, rest sourced from reference TRBV7-2 and TRBJ2-3, is GAGVSQSPSNKVTEKGKDVELRCDPISGHTALYWYRQSLGQGLEFLIYFQGNSAPDKSGLPSDRFSAERTGGSVSTLTIQRTQQEDSAVYLCASSFRQTSGTDTQYFGPGTRLTVL.

The V gene is TRBV3-1, the J gene TRBJ2-2; TCRdb gives TRBD2 as the D gene, but with no DNA this cannot be confirmed. The CDR3 has 15 amino acids. Germline V lookup: CDR1 LGHDT, CDR2 YNNKEL (reference sequence). CDR3 sequence reads: CASSPPREGVGELFF.

V and J are TRBV20-1 and TRBJ2-5; TCRdb calls TRBD2, which cannot be checked without DNA. The CDR3 is 16 residues long. Per germline, CDR1 DFQATT and CDR2 SNEGSKA (reference sequence). The CDR3 loop is CSARKVASGSSETQYF.

V is TRBV7-9 and J is TRBJ1-2. This CDR3 is 13 amino acids long. CDR1 SEHNR and CDR2 FQNEAQ come from the germline V gene (reference sequence). CDR3 protein: CASSLAEYGGYTF.